The source of this TCR beta chain is a study of blood T cell repertoires in COVID-19. About the study: Sites in the United States, Italy and Spain provided acute and convalescent COVID-19 samples. From T cells, B-cell-depleted T cells, or PBMCs came the material, which was cDNA or gDNA.

In the original workflow: Estimates of nucleated cell counts were drawn from the amplification of reference gene primers. Libraries were prepared by immunoSEQ multiplex PCR; TCRdb keeps only in-frame clonotypes and omits some of them. V and J calls and clone size follow that table, whereas D and trimming were derived from the DNA. The repertoire consists of about 160,000 clones, with 86% occurring once and the leading ten covering 3% to 4%. V lost 0 bases and J 3 bases, leaving 13 bases between the germline ends. The CDR3 sequence is 16 residues long. Germline CDR1 reads SGDLS; CDR2 reads YYNGEE. The sequence derives from a woman in her 70s with acute or convalescent COVID-19. V gene TRBV9 combines with J gene TRBJ1-3, with D uncertain. Sample: peripheral blood. CDR3 amino acids: CASSVAPQEGGNTIYF. CDR3 DNA: TGTGCCAGCAGCGTAGCGCCGCAGGAGGGTGGAAACACCATATATTTT.